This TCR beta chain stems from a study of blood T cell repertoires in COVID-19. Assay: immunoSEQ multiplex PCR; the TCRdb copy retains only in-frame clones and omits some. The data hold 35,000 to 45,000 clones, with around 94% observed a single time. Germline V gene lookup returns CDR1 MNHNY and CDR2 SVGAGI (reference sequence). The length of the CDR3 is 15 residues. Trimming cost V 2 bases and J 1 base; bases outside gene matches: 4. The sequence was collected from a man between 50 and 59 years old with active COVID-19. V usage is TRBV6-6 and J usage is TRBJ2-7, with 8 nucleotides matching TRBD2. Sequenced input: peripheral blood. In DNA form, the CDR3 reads TGTGCCAGCAGTTACGGGACTAGGGCTTCCTACGAGCAGTACTTC. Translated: CASSYGTRASYEQYF.